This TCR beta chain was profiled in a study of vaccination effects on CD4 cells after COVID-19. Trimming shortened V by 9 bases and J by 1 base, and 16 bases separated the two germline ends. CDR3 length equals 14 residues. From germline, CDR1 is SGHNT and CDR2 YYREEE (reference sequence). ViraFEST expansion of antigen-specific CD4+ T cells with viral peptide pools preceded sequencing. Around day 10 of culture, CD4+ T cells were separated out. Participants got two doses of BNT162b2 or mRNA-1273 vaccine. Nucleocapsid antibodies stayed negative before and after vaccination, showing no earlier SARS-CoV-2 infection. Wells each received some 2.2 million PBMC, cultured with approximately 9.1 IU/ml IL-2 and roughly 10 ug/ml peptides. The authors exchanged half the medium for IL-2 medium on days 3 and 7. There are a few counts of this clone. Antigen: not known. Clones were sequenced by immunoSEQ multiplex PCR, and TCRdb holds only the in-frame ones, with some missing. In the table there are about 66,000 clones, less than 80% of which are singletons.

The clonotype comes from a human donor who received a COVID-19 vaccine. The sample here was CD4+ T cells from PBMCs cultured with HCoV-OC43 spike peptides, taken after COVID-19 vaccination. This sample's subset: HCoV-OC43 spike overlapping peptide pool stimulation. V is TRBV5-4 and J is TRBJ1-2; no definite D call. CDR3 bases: TGTGCCACCAAGCTTACCGGACTTAACTATGGCTACACCTTC. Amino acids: CATKLTGLNYGYTF.